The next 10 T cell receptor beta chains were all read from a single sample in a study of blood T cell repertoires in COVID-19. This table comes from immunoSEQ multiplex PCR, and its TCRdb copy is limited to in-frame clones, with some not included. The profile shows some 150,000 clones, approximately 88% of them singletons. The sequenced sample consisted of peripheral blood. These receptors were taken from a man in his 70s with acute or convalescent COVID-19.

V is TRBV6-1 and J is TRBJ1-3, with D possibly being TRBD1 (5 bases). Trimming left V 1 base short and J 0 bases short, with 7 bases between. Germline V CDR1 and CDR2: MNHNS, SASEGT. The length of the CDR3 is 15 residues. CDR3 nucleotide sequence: TGTGCCAGCAGTGAAGGGGGCGCCTCTGGAAACACCATATATTTT. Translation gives CASSEGGASGNTIYF.

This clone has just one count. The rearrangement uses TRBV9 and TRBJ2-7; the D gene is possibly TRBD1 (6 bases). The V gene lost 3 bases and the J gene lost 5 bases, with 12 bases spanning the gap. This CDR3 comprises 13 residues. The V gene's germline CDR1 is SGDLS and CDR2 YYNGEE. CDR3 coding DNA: TGTGCCAGCAGCGATGGACAGTCCAACGAGCAGTACTTC. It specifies CASSDGQSNEQYF.

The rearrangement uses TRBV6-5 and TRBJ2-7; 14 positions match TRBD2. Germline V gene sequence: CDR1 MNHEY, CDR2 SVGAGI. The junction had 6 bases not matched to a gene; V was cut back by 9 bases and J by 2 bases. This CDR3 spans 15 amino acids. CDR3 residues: CARGLAGVFTYEQYF. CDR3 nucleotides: TGTGCCAGGGGACTAGCGGGAGTGTTCACCTACGAGCAGTACTTC.

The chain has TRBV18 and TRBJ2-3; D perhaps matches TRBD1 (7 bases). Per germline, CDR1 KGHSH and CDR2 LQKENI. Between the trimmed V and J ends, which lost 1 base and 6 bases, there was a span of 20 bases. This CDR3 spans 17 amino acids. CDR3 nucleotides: TGTGCCAGCTCACCACGAGGACGAGCCGCAGGGGGGGATACGCAGTATTTT. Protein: CASSPRGRAAGGDTQYF.

The CDR3 DNA is TGCAGCGTTCCGGCTGGGGCCAACGTCCTGACTTTC. This codes for CSVPAGANVLTF. V gene TRBV29-1 combines with J gene TRBJ2-6; D unresolved. CDR1 and CDR2 (germline): SQVTM, ANQGSEA. This CDR3 spans 12 amino acids. Trimming stripped 5 bases from V and 2 bases from J, with 4 bases between.

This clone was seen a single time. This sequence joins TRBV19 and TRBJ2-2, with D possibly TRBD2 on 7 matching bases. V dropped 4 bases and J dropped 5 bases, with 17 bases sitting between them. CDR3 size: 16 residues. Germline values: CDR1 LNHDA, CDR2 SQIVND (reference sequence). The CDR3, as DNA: TGTGCCAGTAGTAAAGGGGGGGCCCTGCTAACCGGGGAGCTGTTTTTT. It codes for CASSKGGALLTGELFF.

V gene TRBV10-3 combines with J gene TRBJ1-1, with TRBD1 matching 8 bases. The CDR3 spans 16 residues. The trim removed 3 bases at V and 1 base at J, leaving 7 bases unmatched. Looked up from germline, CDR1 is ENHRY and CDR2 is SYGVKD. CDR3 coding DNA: TGTGCCATCAGTGATGAACGACAGGGGTCGAACACTGAAGCTTTCTTT. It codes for CAISDERQGSNTEAFF.

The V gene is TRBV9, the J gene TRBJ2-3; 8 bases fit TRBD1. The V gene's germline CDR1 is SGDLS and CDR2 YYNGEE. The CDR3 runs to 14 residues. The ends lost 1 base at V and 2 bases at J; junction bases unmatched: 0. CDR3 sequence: CASSVQGATDTQYF. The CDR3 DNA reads TGTGCCAGCAGCGTACAGGGGGCCACAGATACGCAGTATTTT.

CDR3 nucleotide sequence: TGTGCCATCGAGGGGACAGGGGACTACGAGCAGTACTTC. The encoded protein is CAIEGTGDYEQYF. The genes are TRBV28 and TRBJ2-7, with 10 bases lining up with TRBD1. The CDR3 has 13 amino acids. Germline CDR1 reads MDHEN; CDR2 reads SYDVKM. Losses at the gene ends were 10 bases for V and 3 bases for J; bases not matched to a gene: 6.

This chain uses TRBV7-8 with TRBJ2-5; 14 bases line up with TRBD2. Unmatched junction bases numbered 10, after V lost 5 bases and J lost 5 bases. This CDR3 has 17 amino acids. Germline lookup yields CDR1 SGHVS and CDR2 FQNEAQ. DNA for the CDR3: TGTGCCAGCAGCCCTTCAGGACTAGCGGGAGGCGGGGAGACCCAGTACTTC. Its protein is CASSPSGLAGGGETQYF.